This T cell receptor beta chain was observed in a study of patients and donors after allogeneic stem cell transplantation. TCRdb re-called the RT-PCR reads with MiXCR, one entry per CDR3 protein. The table lists roughly 880,000 distinct CDR3 sequences, about 20% of them singletons. With 5 bases removed from V and 2 bases from J, the gap between germline ends came to 16 bases. CDR3 size: 15 residues. Looked up from germline, CDR1 is SEHNR and CDR2 is FQNEAQ (reference sequence). This clonotype was detected only a few times. V usage is TRBV7-9 and J usage is TRBJ2-7, with D tentatively TRBD2 (5 bases). Sequencing was done on a sample of blood, either unsorted or a sorted T cell fraction (not recorded which). The source of this sequence is a human donor who was either an allogeneic HSCT recipient or a stem cell or donor lymphocyte infusion donor (not recorded which). It is not recorded whose cells these are; they may come from a transplant donor. The CDR3: CASSPEGSLTYEQYF. The CDR3 bases are TGTGCCAGCAGCCCAGAGGGTAGCCTTACCTACGAGCAGTACTTC.